This record concerns one T cell receptor (beta chain) sequence. This sample is part of a study of blood T cell repertoires in COVID-19. Study details: Samples of COVID-19 (acute and convalescent) were obtained from the United States, Italy and Spain. T cells, B-cell-depleted T cells, or PBMCs supplied cDNA or gDNA.

V gave up 9 bases and J gave up 6 bases; unmatched junction bases: 19. The CDR3 is made up of 19 amino acids. Looked up from germline, CDR1 is SNHLY and CDR2 is FYNNEI. Original handling: Amplification of reference gene primers provided the estimated nucleated cell counts. Sequencing was performed with immunoSEQ multiplex PCR; in TCRdb, only in-frame clones are kept and a portion is missing. V and J calls and clone size come straight from that table; D and trimming were deduced from the DNA. The sample lists 70,000 to 90,000 clones, more than 75% occurring once. Sequenced: peripheral blood. The clonotype originates from a man aged 45-65 years with active COVID-19. V and J are TRBV2 and TRBJ2-1, with 14 bases matching TRBD2. As DNA, the CDR3 is TGTGCCAGTCATTTAATACCCCACTTTGGACTAGCGGGAGGCAATGAGCAGTTCTTC. Protein: CASHLIPHFGLAGGNEQFF.